This entry describes one TCR beta chain. The antigen it binds to is not known. No clone much larger than this one lies a single base away; base qualities are absent. The data stem from a study of blood T cell repertoires in COVID-19 (dated by TCRdb to about 2020). Describing the broader study: Samples from collaborators originated in the United States, Italy and Spain and spanned both the acute and convalescent phases of COVID-19. Subjects who had been exposed to COVID-19, were actively infected with it, or had recovered from it provided the deeply sampled blood TCRbeta repertoires that made up the dataset. The material from the prospective study consisted of cDNA or gDNA derived from T cells, B-cell-depleted T cells, or PBMCs. Sample metadata almost always included a de-identified subject ID, COVID-19 status, age in years and sex. The samples were drawn from the first 160 participants of the ongoing ImmuneRACE study and from roughly 1,300 subjects provided by 6 global collaborators. Where available, HLA class I and class II types were obtained from metadata supplied by the sample provider rather than from assay-based typing. The repertoires were released in a freely available public database intended as a resource for research on the immune response to SARS-CoV-2.

Overall study results and their limits: The quantity of clinical and demographic metadata differed by source and by participant and was supplied without curation.

TCRbeta CDR3 regions were amplified from genomic DNA by means of the immunoSEQ Assay, a bias-controlled multiplex PCR. As for how the authors treated the data: The number of nucleated cells in each sample was estimated by amplification of reference gene primers within the assay. To quantify the absolute abundance of each unique TCRbeta CDR3 rearrangement, sequence reads were collapsed and filtered. For each sample, productive Simpson clonality was calculated by taking the square root of Simpson's diversity index across productive rearrangements. TCRdb mirrors the immuneACCESS table, restricted to in-frame sequences. Some clones are absent from its copies; in checked studies, under half trace to an unresolved V gene, and the reason for the others is unknown. V and J calls and clone size are copied from that table; D and trimming were computed from the DNA. In all, the sample holds a few hundred thousand clones, and around nine tenths of those were seen once. Of the sample, 5.2% falls within the top ten clones.

One collaborating source in Seattle enrolled patients during active infection and followed them longitudinally through the course of disease. Whole blood was collected in K2EDTA tubes by collaborating institutions according to the institutions' own protocols. Collaborator samples were shipped for TCRbeta analysis as frozen whole blood, isolated PBMCs, or DNA extracted from either sample type. Looking up the germline V gene yields CDR1 SNHLY and CDR2 FYNNEI. The cysteine opens and the phenylalanine closes a CDR3 of 13 amino acids. Left in the record is the CDR3 DNA by itself, 39 bases read in frame from the first base. V is clipped by 4 bases and J by 0 bases, and the sequence between their germline boundaries is 6 bases long.

What was sequenced was peripheral blood. The rearrangement joined TRBV2 to TRBJ1-1; the D gene cannot be resolved reliably. The origin of this receptor is a woman aged 55 to 70 with COVID-19, enrolled during active disease. The CDR3 corresponds to CASSVTLNTEAFF. The DNA sequence is as follows: TGTGCCAGCAGTGTGACTTTGAACACTGAAGCTTTCTTT.